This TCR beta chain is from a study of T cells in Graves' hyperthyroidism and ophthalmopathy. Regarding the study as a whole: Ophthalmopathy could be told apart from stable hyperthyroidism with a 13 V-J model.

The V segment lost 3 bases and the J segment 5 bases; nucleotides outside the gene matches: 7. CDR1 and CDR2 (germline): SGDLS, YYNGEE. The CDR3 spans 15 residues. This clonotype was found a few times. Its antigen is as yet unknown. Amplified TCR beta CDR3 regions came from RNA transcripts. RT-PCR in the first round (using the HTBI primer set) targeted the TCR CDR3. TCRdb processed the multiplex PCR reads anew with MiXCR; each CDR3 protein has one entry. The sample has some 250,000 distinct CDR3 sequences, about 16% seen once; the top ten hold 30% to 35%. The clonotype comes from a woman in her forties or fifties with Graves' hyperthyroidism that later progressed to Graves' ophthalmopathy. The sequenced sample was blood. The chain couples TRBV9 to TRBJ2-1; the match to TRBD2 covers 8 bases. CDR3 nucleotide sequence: TGTGCCAGCAGCGCCCTCGGGACTAGAAACAATGAGCAGTTCTTC. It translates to CASSALGTRNNEQFF. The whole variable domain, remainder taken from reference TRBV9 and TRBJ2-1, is DSGVTQTPKHLITATGQRVTLRCSPRSGDLSVYWYQQSLDQGLQFLIQYYNGEERAKGNILERFSAQQFPDLHSELNLSSLELGDSALYFCASSALGTRNNEQFFGPGTRLTVL.